A single sample gave rise to the 31 T cell receptor beta chains below, sequenced in a study of CD4 T cell repertoires in COVID-19. Some clones are missing from TCRdb's copy, which holds only in-frame ones; the method was immunoSEQ multiplex PCR. The data show about 22,000 clones, around 90% seen once. The memory T cells were sequenced right after ex vivo isolation, without culture. The sample here was central memory CD4+ T cells from blood, taken before the COVID-19 pandemic. The receptor source for this set is a human donor who had COVID-19.

The chain links TRBV6-5 to TRBJ2-3; 9 nucleotides line up with TRBD2. J lost 5 bases, V lost 7 bases, and 4 bases had no gene match. CDR1 and CDR2 (germline): MNHEY, SVGAGI. There are 13 residues in the CDR3. The DNA for the CDR3 is TGTGCCAGCACGACTAGCGGCGGAGATACGCAGTATTTT. Translated, it gives CASTTSGGDTQYF.

The chain carries TRBV9 and TRBJ2-1; 7 bases map to TRBD1. The V and J ends lost 0 bases and 2 bases, in that order; junction bases with no gene match: 2. Germline CDR1 and CDR2: SGDLS and YYNGEE. The CDR3 length is 15 residues. The CDR3 loop is CASSVAGTAYNEQFF. As DNA, the CDR3 is TGTGCCAGCAGCGTAGCCGGGACAGCCTACAATGAGCAGTTCTTC. Filled out from reference TRBV9 and TRBJ2-1, the complete variable domain reads DSGVTQTPKHLITATGQRVTLRCSPRSGDLSVYWYQQSLDQGLQFLIQYYNGEERAKGNILERFSAQQFPDLHSELNLSSLELGDSALYFCASSVAGTAYNEQFFGPGTRLTVL.

CDR3 sequence reads: CASSLIDRPYYGYTF. The CDR3 DNA reads as TGTGCCAGCAGCTTGATCGACAGGCCCTACTATGGCTACACCTTC. This chain uses TRBV5-6 with TRBJ1-2, with D tentatively TRBD1 (6 bases). The V gene lost 1 base and the J gene lost 3 bases, with 13 bases spanning the gap. CDR3 length: 15 amino acids. Germline loops: CDR1 SGHDT, CDR2 YYEEEE.

CDR3 in DNA: TGCGCCAGCAGCCCGAGACAGGGTACCAACTATGGCTACACCTTC. It specifies CASSPRQGTNYGYTF. This chain connects TRBV5-1 to TRBJ1-2; 7 bases fit TRBD1. CDR3 length: 15 residues. Germline loops: CDR1 SGHRS, CDR2 YFSETQ. After removal of 4 bases from V and 2 bases from J, the junction contained 8 bases not matched to a gene. The full variable domain, its missing parts supplied by reference TRBV5-1 and TRBJ1-2, is KAGVTQTPRYLIKTRGQQVTLSCSPISGHRSVSWYQQTPGQGLQFLFEYFSETQRNKGNFPGRFSGRQFSNSRSEMNVSTLELGDSALYLCASSPRQGTNYGYTFGSGTRLTVV.

V gene TRBV9 combines with J gene TRBJ1-1, with D hard to call. The germline V gene has CDR1 SGDLS and CDR2 YYNGEE. The CDR3 spans 13 residues. Trimming left V 5 bases short and J 3 bases short, with 11 bases between. The CDR3 coding sequence is TGTGCCAGCAGTCTGACTGAGGACACTGAAGCTTTCTTT. Protein sequence: CASSLTEDTEAFF.

This clone was picked up one time. V and J are TRBV7-6 and TRBJ2-1, with TRBD1 matching 12 bases. CDR3 size: 15 residues. Germline V gives CDR1 SGHVS, CDR2 FNYEAQ. V lost 4 bases, J lost 8 bases, and 6 bases stayed unmatched. The CDR3 DNA reads as TGTGCCAGCAGCTCAATGGGACAGGGGGCTGATGAGCAGTTCTTC. Its protein is CASSSMGQGADEQFF.

This chain joins TRBV19 and TRBJ1-5; D is unresolved. Germline V gives CDR1 LNHDA, CDR2 SQIVND (reference sequence). The CDR3 spans 12 residues. Trimming cost V 9 bases and J 4 bases, with 10 bases left between them. The CDR3 region is CASSGSNQPQHF. CDR3 in DNA: TGTGCCAGCTCGGGGTCGAATCAGCCCCAGCATTTT.

This clone has a handful of counts. The chain couples TRBV6-4 to TRBJ2-7, with 11 bases that match TRBD2. The germline CDR1 and CDR2 sequences are MRHNA and SNTAGT. The CDR3 covers 15 residues. V dropped 5 bases and J dropped 2; count of bases not matched to a gene: 5. CDR3: CASSHDSGGAYEQYF. CDR3 DNA: TGTGCCAGCAGTCACGATAGCGGGGGGGCCTACGAGCAGTACTTC.

The chain combines TRBV7-3 with TRBJ1-2; 7 bases line up with TRBD1. There are 12 residues in the CDR3. Losses at the gene ends were 5 bases for V and 5 bases for J; bases not matched to a gene: 2. The germline V gene encodes CDR1 SGHTA and CDR2 FQGTGA. CDR3 in amino acids: CASSQTGYGYTF. CDR3 DNA sequence: TGTGCCAGCAGCCAGACAGGGTATGGCTACACCTTC.

V is TRBV28 and J is TRBJ1-2, with TRBD1 as a possible D gene (5 bases). V dropped 4 bases and J dropped 5 bases, with 8 bases sitting between them. This CDR3 is built from 12 residues. Germline-derived CDR1 and CDR2 are MDHEN and SYDVKM. The CDR3 DNA reads TGTGCCAGCAGTTGGACATCTTATGGCTACACCTTC. This gives the protein CASSWTSYGYTF.

V gene TRBV4-1 combines with J gene TRBJ1-4; D perhaps matches TRBD1 (6 bases). The germline V gene encodes CDR1 MGHRA and CDR2 YSYEKL. The CDR3 sequence is 17 residues long. Trimming left V 4 bases short and J 8 bases short, with 23 bases between. The CDR3 DNA follows: TGCGCCAGCAGCCCGGACAGTCTTAGGTTTGGCGGAGAAAAACTGTTTTTT. This translates into CASSPDSLRFGGEKLFF.

V usage is TRBV10-3 and J usage is TRBJ2-5, with TRBD1 identical over 10 bases. After removal of 4 bases from V and 4 bases from J, the junction contained 3 bases not matched to a gene. The CDR3 contains 14 residues. Looked up from germline, CDR1 is ENHRY and CDR2 is SYGVKD. The CDR3 DNA reads as TGTGCCATCAGTGTCGGACAGGGGGGAGAGACCCAGTACTTC. Translation: CAISVGQGGETQYF.

This clone was observed a single time. V gene TRBV5-4 combines with J gene TRBJ2-1; 8 bases are a match to TRBD2. CDR1 is SGHNT, CDR2 YYREEE, per germline (reference sequence). J lost 10 bases, V lost 0 bases, and 6 bases had no gene match. This CDR3 comprises 14 residues. The DNA of the CDR3 is TGTGCCAGCAGCTTGGAAAGCGGGAGTCGGGAGCAGTTCTTC. Amino acid sequence: CASSLESGSREQFF. Using reference TRBV5-4 and TRBJ2-1 for the parts outside the CDR3, the full variable domain is ETGVTQSPTHLIKTRGQQVTLRCSSQSGHNTVSWYQQALGQGPQFIFQYYREEENGRGNFPPRFSGLQFPNYSSELNVNALELDDSALYLCASSLESGSREQFFGPGTRLTVL.

The genes are TRBV2 and TRBJ2-3; 11 positions match TRBD2. J gave up 0 bases and V 7 bases, and 9 bases lay outside the gene matches. Germline values: CDR1 SNHLY, CDR2 FYNNEI. This CDR3 has 17 residues. The CDR3 is CASKTSGGFTSTDTQYF. The CDR3 nucleotides read TGTGCCAGCAAAACTAGCGGGGGCTTTACTAGCACAGATACGCAGTATTTT.

Only one count was recorded for this clone. The gene calls are TRBV2 and TRBJ2-6; D unclear. The CDR3 covers 17 residues. Germline CDR1 is SNHLY and CDR2 is FYNNEI. The germline V and J ends were trimmed by 6 bases and 0 bases, with 15 bases remaining between them. Written as DNA, the CDR3 is TGTGCCAGCAGCCGCGAGGCCCCGAGCTCTGGGGCCAACGTCCTGACTTTC. Protein product: CASSREAPSSGANVLTF.

This clone was seen just once. V usage is TRBV28 and J usage is TRBJ2-5; 8 nucleotides align to TRBD1. Germline assignment: CDR1 MDHEN and CDR2 SYDVKM. Trimming removed 10 bases from V and 0 bases from J; junction bases left unmatched: 4. This CDR3 is built from 13 residues. CDR3 amino acids: CATVTGDQETQYF. For the CDR3, the DNA is TGTGCCACCGTGACAGGGGACCAAGAGACCCAGTACTTC.

The rearrangement links TRBV6-1 to TRBJ2-7, with D possibly being TRBD1 (6 bases). Germline CDR1 MNHNS, CDR2 SASEGT. V lost 8 bases and J 7 bases, leaving 18 bases between the germline ends. CDR3 length: 13 residues. Here the CDR3 reads CASWRTAVGEQYF. CDR3 DNA: TGTGCCAGCTGGAGGACAGCAGTCGGGGAGCAGTACTTC.

J is TRBJ1-3 and V is TRBV9, with D maybe TRBD1 (6 bases). The CDR3 covers 17 residues. V was shortened by 1 base and J by 0 bases, with 14 bases between the two germline ends. Germline-derived CDR1 and CDR2 are SGDLS and YYNGEE. In DNA, the CDR3 is TGTGCCAGCAGCGTAAAGTTGGCAGGGGACTCTGGAAACACCATATATTTT. Protein sequence: CASSVKLAGDSGNTIYF.

CDR3 bases: TGTGCCAGCAGCCAAGATTTAAAGGGGTTGCAGTACTTC. It yields the protein CASSQDLKGLQYF. V usage is TRBV14 and J usage is TRBJ2-7; perhaps TRBD1 as D (5 bases). This CDR3 spans 13 amino acids. The V end was cut by 0 bases, the J end by 9 bases, with 12 bases between. CDR1 is SGHDN and CDR2 is FVKESK in the germline V gene.

This clone was detected a few times. The chain links TRBV7-3 to TRBJ1-1, with 11 bases lining up with TRBD1. The germline V gene encodes CDR1 SGHTA and CDR2 FQGTGA. This CDR3 is 15 amino acids long. V lost 5 bases to trimming and J lost 5 bases; unmatched junction nucleotides: 7. The CDR3 nucleotides are TGTGCCAGCAGCGCTGGGACAGGGGGGGATACTGAAGCTTTCTTT. Translated: CASSAGTGGDTEAFF.

The V call is TRBV27, the J call TRBJ2-7, with D tentatively TRBD1 (6 bases). The V gene lost 1 base and the J gene lost 0 bases, with 13 bases spanning the gap. CDR1 is MNHEY, CDR2 SMNVEV, per germline (reference sequence). The CDR3 loop spans 16 amino acids. The CDR3 reads CASSLWARDTSYEQYF. The CDR3 DNA reads as TGTGCCAGCAGTTTATGGGCCCGGGACACCTCCTACGAGCAGTACTTC.

The V gene is TRBV10-1, the J gene TRBJ2-5; 8 bases match TRBD1. Germline CDR1 WNHNN, CDR2 SYGVQD (reference sequence). V dropped 6 bases and J dropped 2; count of bases not matched to a gene: 5. This CDR3 comprises 14 residues. DNA for the CDR3: TGCGCCAGCAGCCGGACAGGGAGGCAAGAGACCCAGTACTTC. Residues: CASSRTGRQETQYF.

V gene TRBV19 combines with J gene TRBJ2-1; TRBD2 aligns across 9 bases. This CDR3 is built from 14 residues. V gave up 6 bases and J gave up 7 bases; unmatched junction bases: 7. Per the germline V gene, CDR1 is LNHDA and CDR2 is SQIVND (reference sequence). CDR3 DNA sequence: TGTGCCAGTAGGGCCGGGACTAGCCCAAATGAGCAGTTCTTC. Translation gives CASRAGTSPNEQFF.

The genes are TRBV4-1 and TRBJ2-7; 10 bases agree with TRBD1. The trim removed 4 bases at V and 6 bases at J, leaving 12 bases unmatched. This CDR3 is 16 amino acids long. The germline V gene encodes CDR1 MGHRA and CDR2 YSYEKL. The CDR3 nucleotides are TGCGCCAGCAGCCCCGCCCCGGGACAGGGGAAACGCGAGCAGTACTTC. Protein product: CASSPAPGQGKREQYF.

CDR3 in DNA: TGCGCCAGCAGCCTAGGGGGACAGGCGATCAATGAGCAGTTCTTC. This translates into CASSLGGQAINEQFF. The J gene is TRBJ2-1, the V gene TRBV5-1; the match to TRBD1 covers 8 bases. Germline trimming cut 4 bases from V and 6 bases from J; bases unmatched to any gene: 9. Germline V CDR1 and CDR2: SGHRS, YFSETQ. This CDR3 has 15 residues.

A single count supports this clone. The V gene is TRBV6-1, the J gene TRBJ1-1; D may be TRBD1 (6 bases). Germline CDR1 reads MNHNS; CDR2 reads SASEGT. V gave up 1 base and J gave up 4 bases, with 13 bases separating them. The CDR3 has 15 residues. The CDR3 loop reads CASSEVRGMITEAFF. Written as DNA, the CDR3 is TGTGCCAGCAGTGAAGTAAGGGGGATGATCACTGAAGCTTTCTTT.

The chain has TRBV9 and TRBJ2-3, with 12 bases identical to TRBD2. CDR3 length: 16 residues. Germline V gene data show CDR1 as SGDLS and CDR2 as YYNGEE. V lost 4 bases and J lost 2; bases outside the gene matches: 5. CDR3 loop: CASSSRLAGVTDTQYF. The CDR3 bases are TGTGCCAGCAGCTCTCGACTAGCGGGGGTCACAGATACGCAGTATTTT.

This rearrangement joins TRBV6-1 to TRBJ1-5, with unresolved D. Germline CDR1 reads MNHNS; CDR2 reads SASEGT. This CDR3 region has 14 residues. Deletions cut 1 base from V and 7 bases from J, with 11 bases between. CDR3 sequence: CASSEVGRGQPQHF. In DNA, the CDR3 is TGTGCCAGCAGTGAAGTGGGGAGAGGACAGCCCCAGCATTTT.

The V call is TRBV9, the J call TRBJ2-7; 8 bases fit TRBD1. The length of the CDR3 is 15 residues. V lost 0 bases and J lost 3; bases outside the gene matches: 5. Germline V CDR1 and CDR2: SGDLS, YYNGEE. In DNA, the CDR3 is TGTGCCAGCAGCGTAGCTACGGGACAGGACTACGAGCAGTACTTC. Its protein is CASSVATGQDYEQYF.

This clone was counted a single time. The J gene is TRBJ1-1, the V gene TRBV28, with D tentatively TRBD1 (5 bases). Germline lookup yields CDR1 MDHEN and CDR2 SYDVKM. The V end was cut by 10 bases, the J end by 5 bases, with 20 bases between. The CDR3 extends over 14 amino acids. The CDR3: CAIGDWGEVTEAFF. CDR3 DNA sequence: TGTGCCATTGGGGATTGGGGGGAGGTAACTGAAGCTTTCTTT.

The chain recombines TRBV6-5 with TRBJ2-5; 7 positions agree with TRBD1. This CDR3 has 15 amino acids. From germline, CDR1 is MNHEY and CDR2 SVGAGI. The ends lost 5 bases at V and 4 bases at J; junction bases unmatched: 10. CDR3 in amino acids: CASSRSIQGRETQYF. The CDR3 bases are TGTGCCAGCAGTCGATCTATACAGGGGAGAGAGACCCAGTACTTC.